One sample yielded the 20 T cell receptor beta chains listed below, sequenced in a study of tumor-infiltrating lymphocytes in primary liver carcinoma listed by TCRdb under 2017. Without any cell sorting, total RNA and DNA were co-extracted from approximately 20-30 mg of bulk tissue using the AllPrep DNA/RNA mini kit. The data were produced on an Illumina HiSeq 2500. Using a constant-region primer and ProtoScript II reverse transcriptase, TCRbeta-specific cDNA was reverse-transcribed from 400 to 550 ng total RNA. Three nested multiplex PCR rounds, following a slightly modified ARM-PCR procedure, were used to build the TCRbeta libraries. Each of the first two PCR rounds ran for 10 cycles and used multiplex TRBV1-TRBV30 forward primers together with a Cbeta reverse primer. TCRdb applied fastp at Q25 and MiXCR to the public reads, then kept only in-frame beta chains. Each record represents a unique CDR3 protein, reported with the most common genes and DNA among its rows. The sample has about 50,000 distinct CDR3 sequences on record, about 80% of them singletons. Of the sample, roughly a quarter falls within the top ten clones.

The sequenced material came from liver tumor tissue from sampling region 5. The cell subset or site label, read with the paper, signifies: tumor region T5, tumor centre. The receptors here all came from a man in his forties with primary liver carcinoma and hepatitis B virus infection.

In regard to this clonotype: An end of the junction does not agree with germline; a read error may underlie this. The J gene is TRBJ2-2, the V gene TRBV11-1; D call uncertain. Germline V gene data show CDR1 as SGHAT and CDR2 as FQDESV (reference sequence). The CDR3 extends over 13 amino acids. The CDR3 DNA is TGTGCTAGCAGCTGTTGGGTCACCGGGGAGCTGTTTTTT. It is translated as CASSCWVTGELFF.

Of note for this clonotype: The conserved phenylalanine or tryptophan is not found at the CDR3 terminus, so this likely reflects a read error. The CDR3: CAWSLLAFTDTQYL. The CDR3 nucleotides read TGTGCCTGGAGCCTACTAGCGTTCACAGATACGCAGTATTTG. This chain connects TRBV30 to TRBJ2-3, with 7 bases fitting TRBD2. V gave up 3 bases and J gave up 2 bases; unmatched junction bases: 5. The CDR3 consists of 14 residues. Germline loops: CDR1 GTSNPN, CDR2 SVGIG (reference sequence).

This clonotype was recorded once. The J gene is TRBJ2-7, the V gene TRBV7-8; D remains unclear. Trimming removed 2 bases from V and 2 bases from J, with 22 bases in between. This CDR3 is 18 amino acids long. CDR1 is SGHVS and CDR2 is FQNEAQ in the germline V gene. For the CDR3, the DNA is TGTGCCAGCAGCTTATGGATTGGCTCTGGACCGAATGCCTACGAGCAGTACTTC. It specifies CASSLWIGSGPNAYEQYF.

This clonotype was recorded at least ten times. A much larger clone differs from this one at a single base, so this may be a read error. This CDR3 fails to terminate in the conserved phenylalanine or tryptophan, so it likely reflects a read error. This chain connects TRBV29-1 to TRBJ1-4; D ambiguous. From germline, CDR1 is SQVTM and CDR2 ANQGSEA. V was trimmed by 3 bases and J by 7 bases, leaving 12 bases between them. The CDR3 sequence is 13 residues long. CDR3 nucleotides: TGCAGCGTTGACGGAGGGATGGGTGAAAAACTGTTTTCT. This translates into CSVDGGMGEKLFS.

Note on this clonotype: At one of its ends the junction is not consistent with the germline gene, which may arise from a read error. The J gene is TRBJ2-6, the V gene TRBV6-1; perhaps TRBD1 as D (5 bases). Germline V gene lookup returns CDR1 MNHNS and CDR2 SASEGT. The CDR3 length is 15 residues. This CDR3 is CASSGAADGANVMTF. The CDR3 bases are TGTGCCAGCAGTGGGGCGGCCGATGGGGCCAACGTCATGACTTTC.

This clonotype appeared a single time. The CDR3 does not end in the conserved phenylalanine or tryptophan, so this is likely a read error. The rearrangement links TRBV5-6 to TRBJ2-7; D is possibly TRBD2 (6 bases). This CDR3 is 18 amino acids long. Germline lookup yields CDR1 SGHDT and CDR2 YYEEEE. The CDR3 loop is CVSSFGLTGVTSSYEQYL. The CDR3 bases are TGTGTCAGCAGCTTTGGACTAACGGGAGTCACCAGCTCCTACGAGCAGTACTTG.

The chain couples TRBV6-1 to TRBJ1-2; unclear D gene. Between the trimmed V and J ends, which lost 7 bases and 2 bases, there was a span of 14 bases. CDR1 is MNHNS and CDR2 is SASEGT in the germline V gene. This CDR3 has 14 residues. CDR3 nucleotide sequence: TGTGCCAGCACCACAACGGCGGGGAACTATGGCTACACCTTC. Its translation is CASTTTAGNYGYTF.

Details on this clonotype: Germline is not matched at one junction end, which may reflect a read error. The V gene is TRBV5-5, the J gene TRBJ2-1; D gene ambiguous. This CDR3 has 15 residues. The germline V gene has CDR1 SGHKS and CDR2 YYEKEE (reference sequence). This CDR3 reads CASSLGLGTVNEQSF. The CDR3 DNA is TGTGCCAGCAGCTTGGGTCTAGGTACGGTCAATGAGCAGTCCTTC.

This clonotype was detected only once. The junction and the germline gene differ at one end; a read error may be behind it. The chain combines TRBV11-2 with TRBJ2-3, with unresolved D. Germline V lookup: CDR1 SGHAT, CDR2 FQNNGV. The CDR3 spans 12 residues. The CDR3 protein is CACSLDKDTQYF. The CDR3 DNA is TGCGCCTGCAGCTTGGATAAAGATACGCAATATTTT.

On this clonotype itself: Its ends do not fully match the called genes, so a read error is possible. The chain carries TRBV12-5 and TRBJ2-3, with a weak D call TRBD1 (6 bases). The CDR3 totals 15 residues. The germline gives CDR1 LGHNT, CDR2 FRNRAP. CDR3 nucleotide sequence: TGTACTAGTGGTTTGGAACAGGGTCCCAGAGATACGCAGTATTTT. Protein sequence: CTSGLEQGPRDTQYF.

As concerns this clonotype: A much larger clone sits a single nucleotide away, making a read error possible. The CDR3 sequence: CASGLGGTGWARPQHF. The CDR3 DNA is TGTGCCAGCGGCTTAGGAGGCACGGGTTGGGCTCGGCCCCAGCATTTT. The chain is built from TRBV11-2 and TRBJ1-5; no definite D call. This CDR3 region has 16 residues. Germline V gives CDR1 SGHAT, CDR2 FQNNGV. Full variable domain (remainder filled in from reference TRBV11-2 and TRBJ1-5): EAGVAQSPRYKIIEKRQSVAFWCNPISGHATLYWYQQILGQGPKLLIQFQNNGVVDDSQLPKDRFSAERLKGVDSTLKIQPAKLEDSAVYLCASGLGGTGWARPQHFGDGTRLSIL.

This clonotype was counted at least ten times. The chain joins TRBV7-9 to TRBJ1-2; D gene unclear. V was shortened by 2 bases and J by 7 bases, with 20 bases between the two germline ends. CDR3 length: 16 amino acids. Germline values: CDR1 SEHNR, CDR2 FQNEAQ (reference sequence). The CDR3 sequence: CASSLPPTGQEVGYTF. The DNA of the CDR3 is TGTGCCAGCAGCTTACCCCCGACCGGGCAAGAGGTTGGCTACACCTTC.

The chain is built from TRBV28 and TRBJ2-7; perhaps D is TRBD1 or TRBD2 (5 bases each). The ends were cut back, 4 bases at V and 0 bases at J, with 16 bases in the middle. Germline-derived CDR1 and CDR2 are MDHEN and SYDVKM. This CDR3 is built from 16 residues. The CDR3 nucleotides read TGTGCCAGCAGTTCACGGCGTGGGGACCGCTCCTACGAGCAGTACTTC. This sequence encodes CASSSRRGDRSYEQYF. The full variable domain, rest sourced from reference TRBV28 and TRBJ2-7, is DVKVTQSSRYLVKRTGEKVFLECVQDMDHENMFWYRQDPGLGLRLIYFSYDVKMKEKGDIPEGYSVSREKKERFSLILESASTNQTSMYLCASSSRRGDRSYEQYFGPGTRLTVT.

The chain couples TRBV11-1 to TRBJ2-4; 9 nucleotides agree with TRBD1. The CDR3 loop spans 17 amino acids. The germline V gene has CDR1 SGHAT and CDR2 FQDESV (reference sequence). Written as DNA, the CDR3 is TGTACCAACGGCTCTCCGGGACAGGGAGCATCAAAAAACATTCAGTACTTC. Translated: CTNGSPGQGASKNIQYF. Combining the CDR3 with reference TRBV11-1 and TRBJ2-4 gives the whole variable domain EAEVAQSPRYKITEKSQAVAFWCDPISGHATLYWYRQILGQGPELLVQFQDESVVDDSQLPKDRFSAERLKGVDSTLKIQPAELGDSAMYLCTNGSPGQGASKNIQYFGAGTRLSVL.

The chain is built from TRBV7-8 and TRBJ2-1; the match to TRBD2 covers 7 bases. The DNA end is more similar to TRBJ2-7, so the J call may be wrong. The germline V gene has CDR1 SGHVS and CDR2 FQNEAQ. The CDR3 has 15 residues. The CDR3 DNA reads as TGTGCCAGCAGCGCCAAGACTAGCAGCCCCTACGAGCAGTACTTC. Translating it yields CASSAKTSSPYEQYF.

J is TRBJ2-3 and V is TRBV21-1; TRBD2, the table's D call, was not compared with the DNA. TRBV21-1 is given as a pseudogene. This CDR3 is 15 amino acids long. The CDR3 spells CASILIAERTGTQYF. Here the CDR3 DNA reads TGTGCCAGCATCCTTATAGCGGAGCGTACAGGTACGCAGTATTTT.

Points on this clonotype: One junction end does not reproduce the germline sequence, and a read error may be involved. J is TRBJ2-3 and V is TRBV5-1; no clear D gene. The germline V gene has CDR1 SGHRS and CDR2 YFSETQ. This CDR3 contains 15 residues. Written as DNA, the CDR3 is TGCGCCAGCTGCTTGGTCAGCGCCAGCACAGATACGCAGTATTTT. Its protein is CASCLVSASTDTQYF.

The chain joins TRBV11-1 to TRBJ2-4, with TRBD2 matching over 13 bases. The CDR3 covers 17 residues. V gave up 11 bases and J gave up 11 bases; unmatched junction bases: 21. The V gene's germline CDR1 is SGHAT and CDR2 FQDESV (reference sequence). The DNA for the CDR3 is TGTGCCGACAGCTTTCCCGGGACTAGCGGGACCAAAAGCGTTCAGTACTTC. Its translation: CADSFPGTSGTKSVQYF.

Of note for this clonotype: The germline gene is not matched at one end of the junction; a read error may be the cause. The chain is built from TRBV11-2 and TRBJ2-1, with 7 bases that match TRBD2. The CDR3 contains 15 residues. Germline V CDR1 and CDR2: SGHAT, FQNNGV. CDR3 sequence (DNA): TGTGCCACTAGCTTTAGCGGGCCACTCGACAATGAGCAGCTCTTT. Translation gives CATSFSGPLDNEQLF.

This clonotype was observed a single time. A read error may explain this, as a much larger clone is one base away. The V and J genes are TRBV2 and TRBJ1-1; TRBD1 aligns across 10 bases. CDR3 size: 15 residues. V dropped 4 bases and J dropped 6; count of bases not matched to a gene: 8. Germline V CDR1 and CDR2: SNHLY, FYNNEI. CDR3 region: CASSAGQGRNAEAFF. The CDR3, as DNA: TGTGCCAGCAGTGCGGGACAGGGGCGCAACGCTGAAGCTTTCTTT.